Detailed here is one TCR beta chain. There is no known antigen for this receptor. No much larger clone exists at a distance of one base, and base qualities are not known. The data were taken from a study of T cell responses to AZD1222 COVID-19 vaccine (dated by TCRdb to 2020 to 2023). Broadly, across the study: AZD1222 recipients given second doses at about 4 weeks or at about 12 weeks were pooled, since spike-specific TCR depth and breadth were not found to differ between the two schedules. A total of just over 230 trial participants underwent TCR sequencing, of whom more than 200 had received two doses of AZD1222 and some 25 had received two doses of the MenACWY control vaccine. Trial participants were enrolled by age into subgroups of 18-55, 56-69 and 70-plus years, and 148, 28 and 57 TCR-sequenced participants, respectively, were included in these subgroups. The paper's findings and limits, for the study overall: Vaccine-associated CD4 TCRs spanned the whole spike protein, with dominant responses in regions 160-218 and 743-854. Because no day 14 peak-response samples were available, the repertoires could be characterized only after the peak T cell response. Participants were mostly white British and included more females than males, and it was suggested by the authors that clonal diversity may have been underestimated. Conclusions about previously exposed vaccinees are limited because only five to seven AZD1222 recipients were SARS-CoV-2 seropositive at baseline. Spike-specific TCR breadth and depth rose significantly after two AZD1222 doses compared with day 0 and with MenACWY recipients. In the small 56-69-year group, the increase in depth fell short of significance, most likely because of low power. Epitopes outside the regions mutated in the B.1.351 and B.1.1.7 variants were reportedly recognized by nearly half of the unique spike-specific TCRs.

This sample's time point label indicates: baseline before first vaccination. Vaccinee samples came from UK trials COV001 and COV002, including a single-blind randomized controlled phase 2/3 trial of AZD1222 (ChAdOx1 nCoV-19) in healthy adults. For TCRbeta chain sequencing, PBMC samples from trial participants were taken at day 0 and at day 28 after the second dose. The CDR3 regions of human TCRbeta chains were analyzed by immunosequencing. In the authors' own workflow: Repertoire TCRs were matched against a reference library of SARS-CoV-2-specific TCRs generated with the MIRA antigen-specificity platform. Breadth was defined as the fraction of unique TCRs that were SARS-CoV-2-associated, and depth was defined as the fraction of total T cells that were SARS-CoV-2-associated. Each spike-specific TCR was assigned to its reactive spike region and to a CD4 or CD8 class using the MIRA data. Log10-transformed breadth and depth values were compared by one-way ANOVA with Sidak's multiple comparisons tests. Held by TCRdb, this immuneACCESS table contains in-frame sequences only and omits some clones. Under half of the omission traces to an unresolved V gene where checked; the cause of the rest is unknown. V and J calls and clone size are those listed in that table; D and trimming were worked out from the DNA. Here the sample has 130,000 to 150,000 clones; just over 90% occur a single time. Under 2% of the sample belongs to the ten largest clones.

The germline V gene provides CDR1 SGHVS and CDR2 FQNEAQ. Between the V and J ends, shortened by 4 bases and 7 bases respectively, the junction contains 11 bases. Measured from the cysteine to the phenylalanine, the CDR3 is 13 residues long. Only the CDR3 DNA is retained, 39 bases long and in frame from the first base. The chain uses TRBV7-8 and TRBJ1-5; the D gene is perhaps TRBD1, on 6 matching bases. This specimen was peripheral blood, taken on day 0 of AZD1222 vaccination. The source is an adult in good health. The CDR3 in this case is CASSSGGGQPQHF. The sequenced DNA: TGTGCCAGCAGCTCCGGCGGGGGCCAGCCCCAGCATTTT.